Shown below are 2 T cell receptor beta chains from a single sample sequenced in a study of blood T cell repertoires in COVID-19. The protocol was immunoSEQ multiplex PCR, while the TCRdb copy is restricted to in-frame clones and leaves out a portion. The table lists about 75,000 clones, 80% to 90% of them singletons. The sequencing input was peripheral blood. The origin of the receptors is a woman between 45 and 65 years old with acute or convalescent COVID-19.

This sequence joins TRBV3-1 (or the pseudogene TRBV3-2) and TRBJ2-7, with 8 nucleotides matching TRBD1. Germline V CDR1 and CDR2: LGHDT, YNNKEL (reference sequence). V gave up 2 bases and J gave up 3 bases; unmatched junction bases: 3. The CDR3 loop spans 14 amino acids. CDR3 loop: CASSQLGQGYEQYF. The CDR3 DNA reads TGTGCCAGCAGCCAACTAGGACAGGGCTACGAGCAGTACTTC.

The chain uses TRBV2 and TRBJ1-1; TRBD1 matches 10 bases. The germline gives CDR1 SNHLY, CDR2 FYNNEI. The V and J ends lost 4 bases and 3 bases, in that order; junction bases with no gene match: 11. The CDR3 is 17 amino acids. The CDR3 region has the DNA TGTGCCAGCAGTGCAGAACATGGGACAGGGGTTGACACTGAAGCTTTCTTT. This gives the protein CASSAEHGTGVDTEAFF.